These T cell receptor beta chains were read from a single sample in a study of cytomegalovirus exposure and HLA in healthy donors. Data came from immunoSEQ multiplex PCR; TCRdb stores just in-frame clones and leaves some out. The sample carries around 170,000 clones, around four fifths recorded once. The sequencing sample was made of PBMCs. These receptor sequences come from a woman aged 45-65 years in good health and CMV-seropositive. Both conserved end residues are part of each CDR3. A D gene is named only where the DNA matches it firmly.

d_call v_call cdr3_aa
TRBD2 TRBV5-1 CASSLRTSGGGDEQFF
TRBD1 TRBV6-1 CASRLPGQGYEQYF
TRBD2 TRBV2 CASVVAGRTQETQYF
NA TRBV4-2 CASSSQGFQETQYF
NA TRBV7-9 CASSRLAYEQYF
NA TRBV7-9 CASSLGPQPSSPLHF
TRBD1 TRBV6-1 CASSPQTGVGYGYTF
NA TRBV7-2 CASSFRDSTRYNSPLHF
NA TRBV10-1 CASSLNTGQNTEAFF
TRBD1 TRBV6-1 CASSEGQGPGETQYF
NA TRBV29-1 CSVDQASSPYNEQFF
TRBD2 TRBV7-9 CSSSFGPGLAGSYNEQFF
NA TRBV5-1 CASSSYSGSGNTIYF
TRBD2 TRBV5-1 CASSLTSGGTYNEQFF
TRBD1 TRBV27 CASSPDRNYGYTF
NA TRBV18 CASSPTATYEQYF
TRBD2 TRBV5-4 CASSYRLAGSYNEQFF
NA TRBV29-1 CSVEGMGAAGANVLTF
NA TRBV19 CASRDEGGVYGYTF
NA TRBV6-5 CASSTTKRASDTQYF
NA TRBV7-2 CASSLGRVYGYTF
NA TRBV11-2 CASSPKSGSPGKYF
NA TRBV5-1 CASSLVAGANEQFF
NA TRBV2 CASREGAYNEQFF
NA TRBV6-5 CASSYSGADNEKLFF
NA TRBV7-2 CASSRDNNEKLFF
NA TRBV10-3 CATSEIGYNEQFF
TRBD1 TRBV11-3 CASSSSGTAKREQPQHF
TRBD2 TRBV7-9 CASGGGGGSEDTQYF
TRBD1 TRBV11-3 CASRRDSGELFF
TRBD1 TRBV5-4 CASSLNRGQNEQFF
TRBD1 TRBV11-3 CASSPSGDRAQETQYF
NA TRBV11-3 CASSLGGTWGSYNEQFF
NA TRBV5-8 CASSLDLRAGSYEQYF
TRBD1 TRBV7-6 CASRYRDRAPGELFF
TRBD1 TRBV5-1 CASSLAGGDGNTIYF
TRBD2 TRBV19 CASSIRAEIAGGPVTQYF
TRBD1 TRBV2 CASSRGGAEAFF
NA TRBV6-5 CASRILLGPYNEQFF
TRBD1 TRBV6-1 CASSEAQGQGVYNEQFF
NA TRBV7-3 CASSARGGRGQETQYF
TRBD1 TRBV28 CASLQPTPGTGGRYEQYF
TRBD2 TRBV2 CASSEKGLAGGRSYNEQFF
NA TRBV7-9 CASSWEDPYEQYF
NA TRBV27 CASSFQGLNTEAFF
NA TRBV5-1 CASSLEDSRNEQFF
NA TRBV2 CASSILPGEQLF
NA TRBV28 CASRRSSTGSDTQYF
TRBD2 TRBV5-6 CASSGSGTSGGISYEQYF
TRBD2 TRBV7-3 CASSLSGTSTGELFF
TRBD1 TRBV11-2 CASSSQTGIAYEQYF
NA TRBV5-8 CASSLRVGVGNQPQHF
NA TRBV6-5 CASSGGGSSYEQYF
TRBD1 TRBV19 CASSMTGVYGNTIYF
TRBD2 TRBV7-2 CASSPGAGGGSYEQYF
NA TRBV15 CATSRDPPVELGGNTEAFF
NA TRBV21-1 CASSRRQSGGSSTGELFF
NA TRBV21-1 CASPILNTEAFF
TRBD1 TRBV7-9 CASSHRPGQGNHEQFF